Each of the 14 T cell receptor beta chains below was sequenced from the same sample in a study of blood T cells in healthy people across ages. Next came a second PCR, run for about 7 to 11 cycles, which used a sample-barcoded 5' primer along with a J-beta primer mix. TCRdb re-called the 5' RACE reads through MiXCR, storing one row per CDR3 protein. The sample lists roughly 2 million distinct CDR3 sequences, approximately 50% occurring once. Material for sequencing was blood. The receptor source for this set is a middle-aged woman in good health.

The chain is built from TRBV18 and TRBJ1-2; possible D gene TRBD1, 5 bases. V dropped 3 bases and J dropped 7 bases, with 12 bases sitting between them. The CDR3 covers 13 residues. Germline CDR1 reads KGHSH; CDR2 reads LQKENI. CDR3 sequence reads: CASSPNGAVGYTF. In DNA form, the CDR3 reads TGTGCCAGCTCACCCAATGGGGCGGTTGGCTACACCTTC.

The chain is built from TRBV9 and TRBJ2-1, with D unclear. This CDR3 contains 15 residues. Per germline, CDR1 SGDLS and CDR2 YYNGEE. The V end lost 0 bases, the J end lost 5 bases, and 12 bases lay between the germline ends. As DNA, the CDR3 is TGTGCCAGCAGCGTAGGGGCAACTCCAAACAATGAGCAGTTCTTC. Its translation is CASSVGATPNNEQFF. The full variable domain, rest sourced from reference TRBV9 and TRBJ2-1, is DSGVTQTPKHLITATGQRVTLRCSPRSGDLSVYWYQQSLDQGLQFLIQYYNGEERAKGNILERFSAQQFPDLHSELNLSSLELGDSALYFCASSVGATPNNEQFFGPGTRLTVL.

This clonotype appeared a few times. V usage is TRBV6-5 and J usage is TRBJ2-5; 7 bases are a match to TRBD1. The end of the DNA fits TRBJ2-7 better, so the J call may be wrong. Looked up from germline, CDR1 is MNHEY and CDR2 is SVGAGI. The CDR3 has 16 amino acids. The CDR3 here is CASSKKPGQLSYEQYF. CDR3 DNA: TGTGCCAGCAGTAAGAAACCGGGACAGCTCTCCTACGAGCAGTACTTC.

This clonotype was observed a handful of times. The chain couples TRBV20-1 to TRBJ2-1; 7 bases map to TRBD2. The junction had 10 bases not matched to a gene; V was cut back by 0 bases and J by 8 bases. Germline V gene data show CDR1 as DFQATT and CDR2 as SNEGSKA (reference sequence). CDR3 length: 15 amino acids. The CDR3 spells CSARDPPGRGDEQFF. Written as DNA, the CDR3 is TGCAGTGCTAGAGATCCCCCGGGCCGGGGGGATGAGCAGTTCTTC.

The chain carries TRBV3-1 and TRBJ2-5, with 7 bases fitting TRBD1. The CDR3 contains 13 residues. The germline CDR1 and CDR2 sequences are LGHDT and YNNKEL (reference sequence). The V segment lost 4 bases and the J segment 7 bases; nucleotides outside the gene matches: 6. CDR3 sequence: CASSPVAGGTQYF. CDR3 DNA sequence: TGTGCCAGCAGCCCCGTAGCAGGGGGGACCCAGTACTTC.

This chain's CDR3 is CAIRGLDGYTF. The CDR3 nucleotides read TGTGCTATCAGGGGGCTAGATGGCTACACCTTC. The chain carries TRBV7-7 and TRBJ1-2, with 8 nucleotides matching TRBD1. The CDR3 is 11 amino acids. Germline lookup yields CDR1 SSHAT and CDR2 FNYEAQ (reference sequence). Full variable domain (outside the CDR3, taken from reference TRBV7-7 and TRBJ1-2): GAGVSQSPRYKVTKRGQDVTLRCDPISSHATLYWYQQALGQGPEFLTYFNYEAQPDKSGLPSDRFSAERPEGSISTLTIQRTEQRDSAMYRCAIRGLDGYTFGSGTRLTVV.

CDR3 bases: TGCGCCAGCAGCCACGCCGGGACTATCACAGATACGCAGTATTTT. Its protein product is CASSHAGTITDTQYF. The chain is built from TRBV4-3 and TRBJ2-3; the match to TRBD2 covers 7 bases. V lost 3 bases, J lost 2 bases, and 5 bases stayed unmatched. The CDR3 sequence is 15 residues long. Germline V lookup: CDR1 LGHNA, CDR2 YSLEER.

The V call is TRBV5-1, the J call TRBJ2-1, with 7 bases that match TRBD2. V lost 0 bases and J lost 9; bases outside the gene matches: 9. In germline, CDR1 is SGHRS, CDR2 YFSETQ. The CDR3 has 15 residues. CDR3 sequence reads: CASSLASRGDSEQFF. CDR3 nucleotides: TGCGCCAGCAGCTTGGCTAGCCGGGGGGATAGTGAGCAGTTCTTC.

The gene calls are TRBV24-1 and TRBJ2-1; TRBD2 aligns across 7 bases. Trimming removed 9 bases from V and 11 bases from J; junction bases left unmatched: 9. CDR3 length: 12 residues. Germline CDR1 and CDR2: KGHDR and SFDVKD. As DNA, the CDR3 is TGTGCCACCGCCACTCCTAGCGGTAAGCAGTTCTTC. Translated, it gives CATATPSGKQFF.

CDR3 coding DNA: TGTGCCAGCGAGAACTACGAGCAGTACTTC. It encodes CASENYEQYF. This sequence joins TRBV2 and TRBJ2-7; no clear D. The CDR3 has 10 amino acids. With 8 bases removed from V and 3 bases from J, the gap between germline ends came to 5 bases. Germline V gene lookup returns CDR1 SNHLY and CDR2 FYNNEI.

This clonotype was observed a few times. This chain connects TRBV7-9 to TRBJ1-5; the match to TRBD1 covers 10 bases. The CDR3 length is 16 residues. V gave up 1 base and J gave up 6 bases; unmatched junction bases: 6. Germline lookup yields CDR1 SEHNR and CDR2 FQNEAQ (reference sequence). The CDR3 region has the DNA TGTGCCAGCAGCTTAGACGGACAGGGGGGAGGTCAGCCCCAGCATTTT. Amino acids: CASSLDGQGGGQPQHF.

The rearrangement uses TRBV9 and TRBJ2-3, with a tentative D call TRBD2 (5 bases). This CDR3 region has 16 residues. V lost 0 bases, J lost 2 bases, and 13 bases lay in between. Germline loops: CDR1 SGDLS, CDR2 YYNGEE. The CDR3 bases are TGTGCCAGCAGCGTAGTGGCGGGCCCTCCCACAGATACGCAGTATTTT. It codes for CASSVVAGPPTDTQYF.

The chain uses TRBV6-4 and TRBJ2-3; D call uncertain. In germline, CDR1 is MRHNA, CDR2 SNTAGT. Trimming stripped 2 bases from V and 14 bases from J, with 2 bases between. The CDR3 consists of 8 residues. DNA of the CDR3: TGTGCCAGCAGTGACCGGTATTTT. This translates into CASSDRYF.

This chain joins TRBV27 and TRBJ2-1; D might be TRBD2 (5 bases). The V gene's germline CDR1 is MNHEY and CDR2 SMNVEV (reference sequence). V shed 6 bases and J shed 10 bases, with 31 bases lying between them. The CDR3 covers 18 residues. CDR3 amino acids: CASRTRPSTGKMVGEQFF. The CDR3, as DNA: TGTGCCAGCAGAACTAGGCCTTCGACGGGGAAGATGGTAGGGGAGCAGTTCTTC.